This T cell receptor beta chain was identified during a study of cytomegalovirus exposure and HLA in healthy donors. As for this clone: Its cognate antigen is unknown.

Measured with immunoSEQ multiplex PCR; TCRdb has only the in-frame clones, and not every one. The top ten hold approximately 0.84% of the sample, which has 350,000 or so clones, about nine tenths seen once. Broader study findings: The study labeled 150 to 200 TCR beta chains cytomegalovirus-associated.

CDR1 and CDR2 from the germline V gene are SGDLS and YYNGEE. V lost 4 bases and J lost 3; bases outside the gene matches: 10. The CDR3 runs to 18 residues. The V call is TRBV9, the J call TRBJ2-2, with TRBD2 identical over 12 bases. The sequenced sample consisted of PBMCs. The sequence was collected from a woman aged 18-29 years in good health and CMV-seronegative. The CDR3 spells CASSWGASGRVDTGELFF. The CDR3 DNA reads TGTGCCAGCAGCTGGGGGGCTAGCGGGAGGGTTGACACCGGGGAGCTGTTTTTT.